A single sample gave rise to the 23 T cell receptor beta chains below, sequenced in a study of T cells in Graves' hyperthyroidism and ophthalmopathy. Using RNA transcripts as the source, TCR beta CDR3 regions were amplified. The HTBI primer set drove a first-round RT-PCR of the TCR CDR3. TCRdb re-called the multiplex PCR reads through MiXCR, storing one row per CDR3 protein. Among around 600,000 distinct CDR3 sequences, around 14% were seen once, and the ten largest hold about 7%. Material for sequencing was blood. The receptors come from a woman aged 25 to 45 with Graves' hyperthyroidism.

The sample holds many counts of this clonotype. The chain employs TRBV9 and TRBJ2-7; unclear D gene. The CDR3 contains 14 residues. V lost 4 bases to trimming and J lost 1 base, with 12 bases between them. Germline V CDR1 and CDR2: SGDLS, YYNGEE. The CDR3 DNA follows: TGTGCCAGCAGCCCGAGGACGATTTCCTACGAGCAGTACTTC. The encoded protein is CASSPRTISYEQYF.

There are many counts of this clonotype. The chain recombines TRBV12-3 or TRBV12-4 with TRBJ2-1, with 10 bases fitting TRBD2. This CDR3 has 15 amino acids. V shed 2 bases, J shed 4 bases, and the junction held 2 bases outside the gene matches. The DNA of the CDR3 is TGTGCCAGCAGTTTATCACTAGCGGGATACAATGAGCAGTTCTTC. Translation: CASSLSLAGYNEQFF.

The J gene is TRBJ1-1, the V gene TRBV5-5; D is unclear. Germline V lookup: CDR1 SGHKS, CDR2 YYEKEE (reference sequence). There are 12 residues in the CDR3. V was shortened by 0 bases and J by 11 bases, with 11 bases between the two germline ends. The CDR3 DNA follows: TGTGCCAGCAGCTTGGTTGGGGTTAGGGCTTTCTTT. Translated: CASSLVGVRAFF.

The gene calls are TRBV20-1 and TRBJ1-6; 7 nucleotides align to TRBD1. Germline trimming cut 6 bases from V and 2 bases from J; bases unmatched to any gene: 10. This CDR3 comprises 16 residues. Germline CDR1 reads DFQATT; CDR2 reads SNEGSKA (reference sequence). CDR3: CSAHPSTGTYNSPLHF. The DNA of the CDR3 is TGCAGTGCACACCCCTCGACAGGGACCTATAATTCACCCCTCCACTTT.

This clonotype was observed at least ten times. The CDR3 nucleotides read TGTGCCAGCAGCTATGCCGGGACGGAGTACAATGAGCAGTTCTTC. Encoded protein: CASSYAGTEYNEQFF. V and J are TRBV11-2 and TRBJ2-1, with D perhaps being TRBD1 or TRBD2 (5 bases each). CDR1 and CDR2 (germline): SGHAT, FQNNGV. V lost 4 bases and J 4 bases, leaving 14 bases between the germline ends. This CDR3 has 15 amino acids.

This clonotype has more than one count but fewer than ten. This chain uses TRBV11-2 with TRBJ2-4, with 16 bases fitting TRBD2. V lost 5 bases to trimming and J lost 1 base; unmatched junction nucleotides: 17. The germline V gene has CDR1 SGHAT and CDR2 FQNNGV. This CDR3 is 22 amino acids long. CDR3 coding DNA: TGTGCCAGCAGCGGTCCGGGACTAGCGGGAGGGCCACTGGTTGTGGCCAAAAACATTCAGTACTTC. Its protein product is CASSGPGLAGGPLVVAKNIQYF.

This clonotype was seen a handful of times. The rearrangement joins TRBV27 to TRBJ2-1; 9 nucleotides match TRBD2. V shed 3 bases and J 9 bases; nucleotides not matched to a gene: 12. The CDR3 loop spans 16 amino acids. CDR1 and CDR2 (germline): MNHEY, SMNVEV (reference sequence). The CDR3 spells CASSFNIGGRAAEQFF. CDR3 sequence (DNA): TGTGCCAGCAGTTTTAATATTGGCGGGAGGGCCGCTGAGCAGTTCTTC.

This clonotype was seen many times. This chain joins TRBV5-1 and TRBJ1-1, with 7 bases identical to TRBD1. V lost 0 bases and J lost 3; bases outside the gene matches: 5. The CDR3 is 15 residues long. Germline-derived CDR1 and CDR2 are SGHRS and YFSETQ. The CDR3 DNA follows: TGCGCCAGCAGCTTGGGAGACAGGGTGTACACTGAAGCTTTCTTT. This translates into CASSLGDRVYTEAFF.

This clonotype was seen only a few times. The DNA of the CDR3 is TGTGCCAGCAGTTTATCGTTCTTATCGAACACCGGGGAGCTGTTTTTT. Protein sequence: CASSLSFLSNTGELFF. The chain employs TRBV27 and TRBJ2-2; D unclear. The CDR3 is 16 amino acids. Looked up from germline, CDR1 is MNHEY and CDR2 is SMNVEV (reference sequence). The germline V and J ends were trimmed by 0 bases and 0 bases, with 8 bases remaining between them.

Points on this clonotype: Relative to the germline gene, one junction end is altered; a read error may explain this. The chain couples TRBV9 to TRBJ2-5; 7 bases line up with TRBD1. Germline values: CDR1 SGDLS, CDR2 YYNGEE. This CDR3 spans 14 amino acids. CDR3 DNA sequence: TGTGTCAGCAGCGTTGGGACAGTCCAAGAGACCCAGTACTTC. Translating gives CVSSVGTVQETQYF.

V usage is TRBV20-1 and J usage is TRBJ2-3, with D perhaps matching TRBD1 (5 bases). This CDR3 is 12 amino acids long. CDR1 and CDR2 (germline): DFQATT, SNEGSKA (reference sequence). The CDR3 region has the DNA TGCGGTTCTGGGGCGTTCACAGATACGCAGTATTTT. It codes for CGSGAFTDTQYF.

This clonotype has a count of ten or more. The chain combines TRBV6-6 with TRBJ1-1; D is possibly TRBD1 (6 bases). CDR1 is MNHNY and CDR2 is SVGAGI in the germline V gene (reference sequence). This CDR3 spans 12 amino acids. The V gene lost 0 bases and the J gene lost 10 bases, with 9 bases spanning the gap. The CDR3 sequence: CASSYSQGTAFF. DNA for the CDR3: TGTGCCAGCAGTTACTCACAGGGTACAGCTTTCTTT.

This clonotype was seen ten or more times. V is TRBV7-8 and J is TRBJ2-7; tentative D call: TRBD2 (6 bases). This CDR3 comprises 16 residues. Trimming shortened V by 0 bases and J by 0 bases, and 12 bases separated the two germline ends. In germline, CDR1 is SGHVS, CDR2 FQNEAQ. The chain's CDR3 is CASSLAHRESSYEQYF. As DNA, the CDR3 is TGTGCCAGCAGCTTAGCGCACCGGGAGAGCTCCTACGAGCAGTACTTC. Together with reference TRBV7-8 and TRBJ2-7, the CDR3 gives the full variable domain: GAGVSQSPRYKVAKRGQDVALRCDPISGHVSLFWYQQALGQGPEFLTYFQNEAQLDKSGLPSDRFFAERPEGSVSTLKIQRTQQEDSAVYLCASSLAHRESSYEQYFGPGTRLTVT.

This clonotype has a handful of counts. V gene TRBV12-5 combines with J gene TRBJ2-2; TRBD1 aligns across 7 bases. CDR3 length equals 16 residues. J was trimmed by 4 bases and V by 5 bases; bases with no gene match: 10. The germline gives CDR1 LGHNT, CDR2 FRNRAP. The CDR3 DNA reads as TGTGCTAGTGGTACGCTACAGGGGCTCGGCACCGGGGAGCTGTTTTTT. It codes for CASGTLQGLGTGELFF.

Many counts were recorded for this clonotype. CDR3 sequence: CASSSGLAIYEQYF. CDR3 sequence (DNA): TGTGCCAGCAGCTCGGGACTAGCGATCTACGAGCAGTACTTC. The rearrangement links TRBV7-2 to TRBJ2-7; TRBD2 aligns across 10 bases. The CDR3 loop spans 14 amino acids. In germline, CDR1 is SGHTA, CDR2 FQGNSA. V trimming: 4 bases; J trimming: 3 bases; junction bases outside the gene matches: 3. The full variable domain, with the rest looked up from reference TRBV7-2 and TRBJ2-7, is GAGVSQSPSNKVTEKGKDVELRCDPISGHTALYWYRQSLGQGLEFLIYFQGNSAPDKSGLPSDRFSAERTGGSVSTLTIQRTQQEDSAVYLCASSSGLAIYEQYFGPGTRLTVT.

This clonotype was observed at least ten times. The chain links TRBV11-2 to TRBJ1-1; D possibly corresponds to TRBD1 (6 bases). CDR3 size: 11 residues. Trimming took 5 bases from V and 8 from J, leaving 9 bases between them. Germline assignment: CDR1 SGHAT and CDR2 FQNNGV. CDR3 bases: TGTGCCAGCAGCATAACAGGGGAAGCTTTCTTT. The encoded protein is CASSITGEAFF.

This clonotype has at least ten counts. This chain connects TRBV30 to TRBJ2-7; 8 bases are a match to TRBD1. Per germline, CDR1 GTSNPN and CDR2 SVGIG (reference sequence). The CDR3 length is 14 residues. J was trimmed by 0 bases and V by 1 base; bases with no gene match: 2. The CDR3 protein is CAWSADRDSYEQYF. The CDR3 DNA sequence: TGTGCCTGGAGTGCGGACAGGGACTCCTACGAGCAGTACTTC.

This clonotype was recorded many times. The chain recombines TRBV12-3 or TRBV12-4 with TRBJ1-2; 8 nucleotides align to TRBD1. V was clipped by 5 bases and J by 8 bases; unmatched bases: 16. CDR3 length equals 16 residues. CDR3 sequence (DNA): TGTGCCAGCAGTCTATTCCCCGGGACAGGCACGGGGGGCTACACCTTC. Translated, it gives CASSLFPGTGTGGYTF.

This clonotype was counted between two and nine times. V is TRBV27 and J is TRBJ2-3, with 10 bases that match TRBD1. The CDR3 runs 15 residues. Trimming cost V 8 bases and J 7 bases; bases outside gene matches: 12. Germline CDR1 and CDR2: MNHEY and SMNVEV (reference sequence). For the CDR3, the DNA is TGTGCCAGCCATACCCTCGACAGGGGGCGAAATACGCAGTATTTT. It is translated as CASHTLDRGRNTQYF.

This clonotype was detected many times. The chain uses TRBV27 and TRBJ2-7, with TRBD2 matching 14 bases. The CDR3 is 16 amino acids. J gave up 6 bases and V 5 bases, and 9 bases lay outside the gene matches. Germline V CDR1 and CDR2: MNHEY, SMNVEV (reference sequence). In nucleotides, the CDR3 is TGTGCCAGCAGTGCGGCCGGGACTAGCGGGAGCACCGAGCAGTACTTC. Residues: CASSAAGTSGSTEQYF.

This chain uses TRBV25-1 with TRBJ1-2; 9 nucleotides agree with TRBD1. V dropped 7 bases and J dropped 5; count of bases not matched to a gene: 8. The length of the CDR3 is 14 residues. CDR1 MGHDK and CDR2 SYGVNS come from the germline V gene. CDR3 sequence: CASTGTGFPYGYTF. The CDR3 DNA reads TGTGCCAGCACCGGGACAGGGTTTCCTTATGGCTACACCTTC.

This clonotype has only a few counts. One end of the junction is discordant with germline, which a read error may explain. This chain uses TRBV30 with TRBJ2-3; D is perhaps TRBD2 (5 bases). The germline V gene has CDR1 GTSNPN and CDR2 SVGIG (reference sequence). The CDR3 runs to 14 residues. The CDR3: CAWTQNRGTDTRYF. Here the CDR3 DNA reads TGTGCCTGGACTCAAAACCGGGGTACAGATACGCGGTATTTT.

This chain connects TRBV6-1 to TRBJ1-2; TRBD1 is a possible D gene (6 bases). The CDR3 loop spans 12 amino acids. V was clipped by 8 bases and J by 5 bases, with 12 bases between them. Germline CDR1 MNHNS, CDR2 SASEGT. CDR3 nucleotide sequence: TGTGCCAGCGAACAGGGAACGTATGGCTACACCTTC. Its translation: CASEQGTYGYTF.